This TCR beta chain was sequenced for a study of T cells in localized non-small cell lung cancer (dated by TCRdb to about 2020). General notes on the study: T cell repertoires of 200 to 250 early-stage NSCLC patients were analyzed, with tumors being compared against uninvolved tumor-adjacent lungs. The mean age of the NSCLC patients was about 70 years, with approximately 130 men and around 110 women. All 250 or so NSCLC patients in the cohort were treatment-naive and had localized lung tumors that were resected.

Regarding this clone: Its specific antigen is unknown. Nothing much larger sits one base from this clone, and base qualities are not available.

The immunoSEQ Assay was used to sequence TCR beta CDR3 regions from DNA. Regarding the original processing steps: To compute T cell density, TCR beta template counts were normalized to usable DNA, which was estimated by amplifying housekeeping genes. Richness was estimated using the preseqR package, with extrapolation to 400,000 templates for PBMC samples and to 120,000 templates for tissue samples. Clonality was defined as one minus Pielou's evenness. Differential abundance testing on productive amino-acid clonotypes, with a minimum total count of 5 and an alpha of 0.1, was used to identify tissue-enriched TCRs. Repertoire overlap between compartments was quantified with the Jaccard Index and Morisita Overlap Index. GLIPH grouped TCR beta CDR3s together with public tetramer-defined viral CDR3s, and a viral motif had to include at least three viral sequences and show V-gene enrichment. TCRdb limited this immuneACCESS table to in-frame rearrangements with V and J called. A share of clones is missing; checked studies link under half to unresolved V genes, and the rest is unexplained. The DNA was the basis for D and trimming; V, J and clone size are from that table. This sample comprises over 15,000 clones, roughly nine tenths of them detected only once. The ten largest clones add up to about 2.5% of the sample.

The full study reports these points: Because of the exploratory design, TCR variables were selected using unadjusted p-values without false-discovery rate correction. Longer overall survival was associated with higher blood T cell density, whereas shorter survival was associated with higher adjacent-lung clonality. Uninvolved tumor-adjacent lung showed the highest T cell clonality, higher than tumor, which suggests more focused antigenic responses in the adjacent lung. Because multi-region tumor sequencing was not done, intratumor heterogeneity could not be ruled out. A median of 57 of the top 100 tumor clones turned up in the paired uninvolved adjacent lung, and under 30 of those clones also ranked among the top 100 of that same adjacent lung.

At diagnosis, peripheral blood, uninvolved tumor-adjacent lung and tumor were collected and stored as a combination of fresh-frozen and FFPE material. For TCR repertoire profiling, blood samples were analyzed in the form of peripheral blood mononuclear cells. This TCR came from a woman between 35 and 70 years old with stage I lung adenocarcinoma. Specimen: peripheral blood, collected before any cancer treatment.

The sequence in DNA is TGTGCCAGCAGCCAAGTGGGGTCTGGGGCCAACGTCCTGACTTTC. Translated, this is CASSQVGSGANVLTF. This receptor chain uses TRBV14 and TRBJ2-6, with the D segment identity uncertain. The V end loses 1 base and the J end loses 1 base, and a stretch of 5 bases separates them. Taken from the germline V gene, the CDR1 and CDR2 loops are SGHDN and FVKESK. Including cysteine and phenylalanine, the CDR3 has 15 amino acids. Only CDR3 DNA remains: 45 bases, in frame from the first base. The entire variable domain, with the stretches around the CDR3 drawn from the reference TRBV14 and TRBJ2-6 proteins, is EAGVTQFPSHSVIEKGQTVTLRCDPISGHDNLYWYRRVMGKEIKFLLHFVKESKQDESGMPNNRFLAERTGGTYSTLKVQPAELEDSGVYFCASSQVGSGANVLTFGAGSRLTVL.